The text below deals with one T cell receptor beta chain. Antigen specificity is unknown. CDR1 and CDR2 (germline): SGHRS, YFSETQ. There are 16 residues in the CDR3. V was trimmed by 9 bases and J by 5 bases, leaving 23 bases between them. These data belong to a study of response to subunit inactivated influenza vaccine. General observations from the study: With each seasonal influenza vaccination, the authors suggested, few new T cells are recruited.

TCRdb re-analysed the RT-PCR reads in MiXCR, keeping a single row per CDR3 protein. The table records over 400,000 distinct CDR3 sequences, roughly 9.7% of them present only once. The rearrangement joins TRBV5-1 to TRBJ2-2; a possible D gene is TRBD1 (6 bases). The source is a man aged 45-65 years who received an inactivated influenza vaccine. The sequencing used PBMCs from blood, collected 40 to 50 days after vaccination. This chain's CDR3 is CATTLDRPMRTGELFF. As DNA, the CDR3 is TGCGCCACTACCCTCGACAGGCCTATGAGGACCGGGGAGCTGTTTTTT.